This entry describes one T cell receptor (beta chain). In the authors' methods: For nucleated cells, counts were estimated from reference gene primer amplification. Libraries were prepared by immunoSEQ multiplex PCR; TCRdb keeps only in-frame clonotypes and omits some of them. The V and J calls and clone size come from that table; D and trimming were worked out from the DNA. The sample has hundreds of thousands of clones, 65% to 85% seen once; the top ten hold roughly 1.3%. This sample stems from a study of blood T cell repertoires in COVID-19. CDR1 and CDR2 (germline): MGHRA, YSYEKL. The CDR3 is made up of 13 amino acids. V lost 4 bases to trimming and J lost 6 bases, with 10 bases between them.

This sequence joins TRBV4-1 and TRBJ1-3; a weak D match, TRBD1 (5 bases). The sequence was obtained from a woman aged 25 to 45 with COVID-19, enrolled during active disease. The sample comprised peripheral blood. The DNA for the CDR3 is TGCGCCAGCAGCCTCGGAGGGGAAAACACCATATATTTT. Its protein product is CASSLGGENTIYF.